This T cell receptor (beta chain) came from a study of blood T cells in healthy people across ages. Drawn from each donor were ten milliliters of peripheral blood. A second PCR, run for about 7 to 12 cycles, used a sample-barcoded 5' primer plus a J-beta primer mix. The authors tagged each cDNA molecule using a template-switch adaptor with 12 random nucleotides. Using its own MiXCR run on the 5' RACE reads, TCRdb lists one record per CDR3 protein. The sample lists more than 650,000 distinct CDR3 sequences; about 55% were seen once. The CDR3 is made up of 14 amino acids. V gave up 5 bases and J gave up 4 bases, with 9 bases separating them. Germline CDR1 MNHEY, CDR2 SMNVEV (reference sequence).

The source is a man older than 75 in good health. V usage is TRBV27 and J usage is TRBJ1-6; the D is unclear. Material for sequencing was blood. The DNA of the CDR3 is TGTGCCAGCAGTGACCCGGGTTATAATTCACCCCTCCACTTT. Amino acid sequence: CASSDPGYNSPLHF.